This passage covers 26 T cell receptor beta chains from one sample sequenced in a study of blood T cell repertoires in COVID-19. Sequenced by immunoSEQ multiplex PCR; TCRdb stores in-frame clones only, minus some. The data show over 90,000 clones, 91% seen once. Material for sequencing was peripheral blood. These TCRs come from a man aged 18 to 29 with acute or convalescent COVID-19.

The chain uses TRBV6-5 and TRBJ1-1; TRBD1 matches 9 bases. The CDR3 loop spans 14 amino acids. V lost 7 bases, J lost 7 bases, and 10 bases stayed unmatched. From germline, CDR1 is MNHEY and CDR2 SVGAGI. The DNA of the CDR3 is TGTGCCAGCAAGCCCCGGGACAGGGTTGATGAAGCTTTCTTT. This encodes CASKPRDRVDEAFF.

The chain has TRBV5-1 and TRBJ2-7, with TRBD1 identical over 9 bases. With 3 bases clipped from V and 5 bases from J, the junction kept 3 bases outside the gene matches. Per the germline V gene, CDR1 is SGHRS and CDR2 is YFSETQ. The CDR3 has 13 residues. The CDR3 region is CASSWDRVNEQYF. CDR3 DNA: TGCGCCAGCAGCTGGGACAGGGTCAACGAGCAGTACTTC. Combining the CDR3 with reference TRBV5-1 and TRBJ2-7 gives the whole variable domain KAGVTQTPRYLIKTRGQQVTLSCSPISGHRSVSWYQQTPGQGLQFLFEYFSETQRNKGNFPGRFSGRQFSNSRSEMNVSTLELGDSALYLCASSWDRVNEQYFGPGTRLTVT.

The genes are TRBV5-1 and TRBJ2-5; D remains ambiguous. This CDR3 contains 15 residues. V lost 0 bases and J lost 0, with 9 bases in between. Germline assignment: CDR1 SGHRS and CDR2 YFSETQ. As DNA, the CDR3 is TGCGCCAGCAGCTTGGTTAAGCCGGACCAAGAGACCCAGTACTTC. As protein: CASSLVKPDQETQYF.

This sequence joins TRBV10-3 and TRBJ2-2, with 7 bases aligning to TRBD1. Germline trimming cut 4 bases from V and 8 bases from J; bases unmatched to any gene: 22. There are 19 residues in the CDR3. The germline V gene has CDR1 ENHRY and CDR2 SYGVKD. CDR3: CAISAWWTGREIPSGELFF. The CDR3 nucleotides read TGTGCCATCAGTGCATGGTGGACAGGCCGAGAAATCCCGTCAGGGGAGCTGTTTTTT.

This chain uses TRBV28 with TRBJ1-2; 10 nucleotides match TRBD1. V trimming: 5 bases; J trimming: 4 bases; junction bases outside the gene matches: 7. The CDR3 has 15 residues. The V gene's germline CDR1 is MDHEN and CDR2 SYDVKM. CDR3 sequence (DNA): TGTGCCAGCAGTCCGACAGGGGGCATGGGCTATGGCTACACCTTC. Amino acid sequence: CASSPTGGMGYGYTF.

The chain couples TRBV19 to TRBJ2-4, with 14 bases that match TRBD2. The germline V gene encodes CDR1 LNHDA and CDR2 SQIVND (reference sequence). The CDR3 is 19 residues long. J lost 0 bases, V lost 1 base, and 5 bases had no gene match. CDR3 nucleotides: TGTGCCAGTAGTATAGTTGGACTAGCGGGAGGCCCAGCCAAAAACATTCAGTACTTC. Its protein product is CASSIVGLAGGPAKNIQYF.

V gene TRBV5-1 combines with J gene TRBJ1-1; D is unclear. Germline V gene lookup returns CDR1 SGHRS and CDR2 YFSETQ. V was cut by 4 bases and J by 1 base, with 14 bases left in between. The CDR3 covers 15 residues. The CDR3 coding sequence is TGCGCCAGCAGCAGATCCAACGGCGGGAACACTGAAGCTTTCTTT. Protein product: CASSRSNGGNTEAFF.

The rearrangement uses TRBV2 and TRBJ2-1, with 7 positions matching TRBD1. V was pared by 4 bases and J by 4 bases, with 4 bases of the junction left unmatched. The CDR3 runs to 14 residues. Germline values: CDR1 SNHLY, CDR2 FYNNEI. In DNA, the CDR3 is TGTGCCAGCAGTGTTGAGACAGGGTACAATGAGCAGTTCTTC. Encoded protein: CASSVETGYNEQFF.

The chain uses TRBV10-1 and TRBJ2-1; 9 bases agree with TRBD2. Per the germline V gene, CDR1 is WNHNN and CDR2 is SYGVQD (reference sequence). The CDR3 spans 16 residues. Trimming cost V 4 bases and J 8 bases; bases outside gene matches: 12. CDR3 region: CASSGRTGLAYDEQFF. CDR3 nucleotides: TGCGCCAGCAGTGGGCGAACGGGACTAGCTTACGATGAGCAGTTCTTC.

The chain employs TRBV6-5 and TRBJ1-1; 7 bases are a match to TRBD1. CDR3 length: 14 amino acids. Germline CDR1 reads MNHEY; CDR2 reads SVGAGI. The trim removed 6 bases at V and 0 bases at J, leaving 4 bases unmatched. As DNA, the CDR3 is TGTGCCAGCAGGACAGGGCACATGAACACTGAAGCTTTCTTT. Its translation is CASRTGHMNTEAFF.

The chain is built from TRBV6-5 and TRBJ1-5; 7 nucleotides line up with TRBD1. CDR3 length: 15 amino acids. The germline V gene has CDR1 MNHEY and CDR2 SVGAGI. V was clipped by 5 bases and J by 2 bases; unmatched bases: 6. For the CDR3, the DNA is TGTGCCAGCAGTCCCACAGGGGATGGCAATCAGCCCCAGCATTTT. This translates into CASSPTGDGNQPQHF.

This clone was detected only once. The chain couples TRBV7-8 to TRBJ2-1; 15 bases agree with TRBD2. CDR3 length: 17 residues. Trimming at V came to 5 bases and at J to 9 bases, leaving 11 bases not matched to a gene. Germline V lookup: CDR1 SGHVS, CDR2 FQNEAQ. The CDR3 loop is CASSPSGTSGRSAEQFF. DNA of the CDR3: TGTGCCAGCAGCCCGTCCGGGACTAGCGGGAGGTCGGCTGAGCAGTTCTTC.

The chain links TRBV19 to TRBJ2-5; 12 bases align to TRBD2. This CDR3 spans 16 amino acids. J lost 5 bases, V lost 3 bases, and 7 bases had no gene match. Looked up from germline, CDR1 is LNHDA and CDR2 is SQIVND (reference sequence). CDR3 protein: CASSIASGGAGETQYF. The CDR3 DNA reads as TGTGCCAGTAGTATTGCTAGCGGGGGGGCGGGTGAGACCCAGTACTTC.

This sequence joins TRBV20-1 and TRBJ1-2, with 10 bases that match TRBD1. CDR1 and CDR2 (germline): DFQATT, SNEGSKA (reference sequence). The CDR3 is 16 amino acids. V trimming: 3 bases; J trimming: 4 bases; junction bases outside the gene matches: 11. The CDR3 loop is CSASDPGQGIGYGYTF. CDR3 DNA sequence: TGCAGTGCTAGTGACCCGGGACAGGGGATCGGCTATGGCTACACCTTC.

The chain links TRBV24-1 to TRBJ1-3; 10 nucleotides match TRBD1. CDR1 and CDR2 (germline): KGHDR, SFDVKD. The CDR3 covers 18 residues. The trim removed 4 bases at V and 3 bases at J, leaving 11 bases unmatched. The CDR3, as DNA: TGTGCCACCAGTGACGCTAAGGGGACAGGGGTTGGTGGAAACACCATATATTTT. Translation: CATSDAKGTGVGGNTIYF.

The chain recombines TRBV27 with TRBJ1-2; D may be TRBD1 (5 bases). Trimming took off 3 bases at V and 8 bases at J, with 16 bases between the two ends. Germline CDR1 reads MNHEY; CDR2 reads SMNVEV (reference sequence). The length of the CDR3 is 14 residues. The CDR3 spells CASSLGGEARGYTF. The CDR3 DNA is TGTGCCAGCAGTTTGGGGGGGGAGGCTAGAGGCTACACCTTC.

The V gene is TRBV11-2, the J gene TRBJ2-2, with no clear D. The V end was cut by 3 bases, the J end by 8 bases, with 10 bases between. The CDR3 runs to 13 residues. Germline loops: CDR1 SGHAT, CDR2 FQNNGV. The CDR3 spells CASSFPGTGELFF. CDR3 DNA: TGTGCCAGCAGCTTCCCAGGAACGGGGGAGCTGTTTTTT. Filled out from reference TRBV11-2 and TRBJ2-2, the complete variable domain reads EAGVAQSPRYKIIEKRQSVAFWCNPISGHATLYWYQQILGQGPKLLIQFQNNGVVDDSQLPKDRFSAERLKGVDSTLKIQPAKLEDSAVYLCASSFPGTGELFFGEGSRLTVL.

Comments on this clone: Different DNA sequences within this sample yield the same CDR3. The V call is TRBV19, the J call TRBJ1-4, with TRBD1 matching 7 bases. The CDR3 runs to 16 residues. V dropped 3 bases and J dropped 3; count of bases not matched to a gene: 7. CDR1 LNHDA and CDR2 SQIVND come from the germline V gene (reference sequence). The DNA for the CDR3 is TGTGCCAGTAGTATCAACACAGGGGAGGCTAATGAAAAACTGTTTTTT. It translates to CASSINTGEANEKLFF.

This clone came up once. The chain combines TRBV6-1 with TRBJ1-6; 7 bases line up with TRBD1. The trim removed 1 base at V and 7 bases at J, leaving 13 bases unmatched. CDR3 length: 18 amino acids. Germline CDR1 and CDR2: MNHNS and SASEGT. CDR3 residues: CASSEVGVDRAVNSPLHF. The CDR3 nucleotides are TGTGCCAGCAGTGAAGTAGGGGTCGACAGGGCGGTAAATTCACCCCTCCACTTT.

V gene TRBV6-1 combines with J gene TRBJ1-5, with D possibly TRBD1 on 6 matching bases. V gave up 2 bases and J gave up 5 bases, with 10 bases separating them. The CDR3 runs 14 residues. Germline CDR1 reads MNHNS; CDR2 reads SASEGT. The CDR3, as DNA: TGTGCCAGCAGTGAATCTGGGGGCTATCAGCCCCAGCATTTT. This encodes CASSESGGYQPQHF.

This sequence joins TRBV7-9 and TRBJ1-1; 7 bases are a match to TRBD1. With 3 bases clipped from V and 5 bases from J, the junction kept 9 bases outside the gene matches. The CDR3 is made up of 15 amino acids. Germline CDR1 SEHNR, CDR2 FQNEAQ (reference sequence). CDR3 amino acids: CASSFLLIQGTEAFF. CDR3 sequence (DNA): TGTGCCAGCAGCTTCCTCTTAATACAGGGGACTGAAGCTTTCTTT.

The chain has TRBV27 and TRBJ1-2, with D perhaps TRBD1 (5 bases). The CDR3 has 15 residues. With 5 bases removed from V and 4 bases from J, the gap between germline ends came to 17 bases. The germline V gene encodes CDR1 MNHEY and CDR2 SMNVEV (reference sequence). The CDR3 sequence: CASSQAGPWGYGYTF. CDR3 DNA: TGTGCCAGCAGTCAGGCAGGGCCATGGGGCTATGGCTACACCTTC.

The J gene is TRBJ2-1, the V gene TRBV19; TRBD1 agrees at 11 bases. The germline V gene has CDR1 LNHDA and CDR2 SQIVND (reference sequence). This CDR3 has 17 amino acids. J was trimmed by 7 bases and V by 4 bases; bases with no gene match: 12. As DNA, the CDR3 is TGTGCCAGTAGTAAACCCCGAGGACAGGGGGCAAATAATGAGCAGTTCTTC. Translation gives CASSKPRGQGANNEQFF.

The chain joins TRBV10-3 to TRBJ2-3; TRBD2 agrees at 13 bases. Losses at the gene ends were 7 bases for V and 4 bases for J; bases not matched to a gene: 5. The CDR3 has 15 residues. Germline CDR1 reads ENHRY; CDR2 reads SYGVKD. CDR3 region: CAINTLAGGPDTQYF. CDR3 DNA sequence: TGTGCCATCAATACACTAGCGGGGGGGCCAGATACGCAGTATTTT.

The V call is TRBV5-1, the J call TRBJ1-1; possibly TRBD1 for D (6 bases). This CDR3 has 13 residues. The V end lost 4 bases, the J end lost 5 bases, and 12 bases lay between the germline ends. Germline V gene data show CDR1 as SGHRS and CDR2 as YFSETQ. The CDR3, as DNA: TGCGCCAGCAGCACTGGACAGAGAACTGAAGCTTTCTTT. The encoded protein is CASSTGQRTEAFF.

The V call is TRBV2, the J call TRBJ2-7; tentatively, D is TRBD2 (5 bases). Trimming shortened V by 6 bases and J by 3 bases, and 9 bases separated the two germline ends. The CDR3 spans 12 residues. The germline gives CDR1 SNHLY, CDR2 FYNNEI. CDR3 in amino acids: CASRPGNYEQYF. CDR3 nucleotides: TGTGCCAGCAGGCCGGGAAACTACGAGCAGTACTTC.